The text below deals with one TCR beta chain. The sample comes from a study of blood T cell repertoires in COVID-19. Turning to the study itself: Acute-phase and convalescent COVID-19 samples originated in the United States, Italy and Spain. T cells, B-cell-depleted T cells, or PBMCs provided the cDNA or gDNA that served as material.

Authors' analysis steps: Estimation of nucleated cell counts relied on the amplification of reference gene primers. Data came from immunoSEQ multiplex PCR; TCRdb stores just in-frame clones and leaves some out. V and J calls plus clone size are reproduced from that table; the DNA served to infer D and trimming. This sample has 65,000 to 85,000 clones, with 78% found just once. Trimming pared 2 bases from V and 7 bases from J, leaving 5 bases between. Germline lookup yields CDR1 SGHAT and CDR2 FQNNGV. The CDR3 has 12 residues. Sequenced material: peripheral blood. The chain carries TRBV11-2 and TRBJ2-2; D not certain. The clonotype comes from a human donor in a cohort sampled during active COVID-19. CDR3 protein: CASSLFIGELFF. The CDR3 coding sequence is TGTGCCAGCAGCTTATTCATCGGGGAGCTGTTTTTT.